What follows is one T cell receptor (beta chain) and its context. Its antigen is not known. This sample stems from a study of cytomegalovirus exposure and HLA in healthy donors. The study's findings and limits: It was only CMV serostatus that was available as immune exposure information.

CDR1 SGHNT and CDR2 YENEEA come from the germline V gene. The V end was cut by 1 base, the J end by 5 bases, with 12 bases between. The CDR3 runs 14 residues. Vbeta (60) and Jbeta (13) primers were used in the PCR. Profiling relied on immunoSEQ multiplex PCR, and the TCRdb table lists in-frame clones only, not all of them. The sample holds 80,000 to 130,000 clones, about 79% seen once. Sequencing used PBMCs. This chain uses TRBV11-3 with TRBJ2-7; D may be TRBD2 (6 bases). The TCR originated in a female donor in good health and CMV-seropositive. In nucleotides, the CDR3 is TGTGCCAGCAGCTTAGGTCGGGGGTCCCACGAGCAGTACTTC. Residues: CASSLGRGSHEQYF.